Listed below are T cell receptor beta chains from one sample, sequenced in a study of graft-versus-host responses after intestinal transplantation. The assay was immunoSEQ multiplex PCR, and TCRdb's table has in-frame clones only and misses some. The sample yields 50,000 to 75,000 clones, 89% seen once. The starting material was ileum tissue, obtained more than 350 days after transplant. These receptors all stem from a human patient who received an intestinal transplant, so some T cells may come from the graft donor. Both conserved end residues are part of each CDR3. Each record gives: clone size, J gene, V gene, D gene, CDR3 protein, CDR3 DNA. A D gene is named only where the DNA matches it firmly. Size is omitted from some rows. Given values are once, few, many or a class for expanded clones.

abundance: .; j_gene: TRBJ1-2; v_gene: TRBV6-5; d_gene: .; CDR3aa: CASSYSRNYGYTF; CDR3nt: TGTGCCAGCAGTTACTCGCGCAACTATGGCTACACCTTC
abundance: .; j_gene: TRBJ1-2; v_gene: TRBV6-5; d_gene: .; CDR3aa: CASRAGARGYTF; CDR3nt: TGTGCCAGCAGGGCAGGGGCGCGGGGCTACACCTTC
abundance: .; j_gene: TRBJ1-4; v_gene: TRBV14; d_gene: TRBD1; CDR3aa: CASSQDPIRQGTNEKLFF; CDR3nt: TGTGCCAGCAGCCAAGATCCCATCCGACAGGGGACTAATGAAAAACTGTTTTTT
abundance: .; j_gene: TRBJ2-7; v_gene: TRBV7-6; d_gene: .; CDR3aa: CASSWRDSSYEQYF; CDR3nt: TGTGCCAGCAGCTGGCGGGACAGCTCCTACGAGCAGTACTTC
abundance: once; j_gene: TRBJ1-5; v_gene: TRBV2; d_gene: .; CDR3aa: CASRSGVNQPQHF; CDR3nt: TGTGCCAGCAGGTCAGGGGTCAATCAGCCCCAGCATTTT
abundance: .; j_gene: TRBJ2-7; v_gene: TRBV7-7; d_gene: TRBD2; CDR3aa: CASSLSPSGVYEQYF; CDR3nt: TGTGCCAGCAGCTTATCCCCGAGCGGGGTATACGAGCAGTACTTC
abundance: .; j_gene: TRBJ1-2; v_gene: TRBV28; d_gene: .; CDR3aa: CASTIGGGGAYGYTF; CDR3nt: TGTGCCAGCACCATCGGAGGTGGAGGAGCCTATGGCTACACCTTC
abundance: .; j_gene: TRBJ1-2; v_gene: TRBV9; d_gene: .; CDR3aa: CASSVSRLSDGYTF; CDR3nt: TGTGCCAGCAGCGTATCCCGATTATCGGACGGCTACACCTTC
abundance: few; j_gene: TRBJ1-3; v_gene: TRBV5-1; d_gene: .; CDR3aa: CASGRQDGNTIYF; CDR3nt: TGCGCCAGCGGAAGACAGGATGGAAACACCATATATTTT
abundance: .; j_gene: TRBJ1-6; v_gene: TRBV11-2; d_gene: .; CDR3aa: CASSPLGGSMLLNSPLHF; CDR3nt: TGTGCCAGCAGCCCCCTGGGGGGGTCTATGTTGCTGAATTCACCCCTCCACTTT
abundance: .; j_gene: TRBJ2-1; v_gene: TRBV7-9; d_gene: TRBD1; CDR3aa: CASSPRQGPLYNEQFF; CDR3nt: TGTGCCAGCAGCCCCAGACAGGGGCCTCTCTACAATGAGCAGTTCTTC
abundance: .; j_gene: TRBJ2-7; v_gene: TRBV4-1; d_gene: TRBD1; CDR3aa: CASSQDLGTASYEQYF; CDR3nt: TGCGCCAGCAGCCAAGATCTAGGGACAGCCTCCTACGAGCAGTACTTC
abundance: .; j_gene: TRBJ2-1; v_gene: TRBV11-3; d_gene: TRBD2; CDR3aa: CASSWRTSGSRNNEQFF; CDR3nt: TGTGCCAGCAGCTGGCGGACTAGCGGGAGTAGAAACAATGAGCAGTTCTTC
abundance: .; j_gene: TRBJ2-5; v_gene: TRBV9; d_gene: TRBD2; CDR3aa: CASGASGRVGQETQYF; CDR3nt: TGTGCCAGCGGCGCTAGCGGGAGGGTGGGGCAAGAGACCCAGTACTTC
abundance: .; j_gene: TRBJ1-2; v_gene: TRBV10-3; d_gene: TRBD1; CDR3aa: CAISPTGNYGYTF; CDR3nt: TGTGCCATCAGCCCGACAGGGAACTATGGCTACACCTTC
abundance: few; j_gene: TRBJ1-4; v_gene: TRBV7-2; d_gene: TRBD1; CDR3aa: CASSLAGQGPEKLFF; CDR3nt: TGTGCCAGCAGCTTAGCGGGACAGGGGCCTGAAAAACTGTTTTTT
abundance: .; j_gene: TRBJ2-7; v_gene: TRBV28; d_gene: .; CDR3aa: CASSPTLQGRYEQYF; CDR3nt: TGTGCCAGCAGTCCTACATTACAGGGAAGGTACGAGCAGTACTTC
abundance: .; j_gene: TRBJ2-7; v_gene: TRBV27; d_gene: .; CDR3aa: CASRTVATYEQYF; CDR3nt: TGTGCCAGCCGGACGGTCGCCACCTACGAGCAGTACTTC
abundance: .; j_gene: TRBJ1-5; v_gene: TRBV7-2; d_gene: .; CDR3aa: CASSPQGRGRGGNQPQHF; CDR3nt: TGTGCCAGCAGCCCCCAAGGGCGGGGTAGGGGGGGCAATCAGCCCCAGCATTTT
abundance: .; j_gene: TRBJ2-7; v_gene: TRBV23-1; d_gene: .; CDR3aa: CASSQKGPGGGQHYYEQYF; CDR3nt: TGCGCCAGCAGTCAAAAGGGTCCAGGCGGTGGACAGCACTACTACGAGCAGTACTTC
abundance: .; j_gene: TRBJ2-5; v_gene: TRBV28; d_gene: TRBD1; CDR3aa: CASRTTGGETQYF; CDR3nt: TGTGCCAGCAGAACGACAGGGGGAGAGACCCAGTACTTC
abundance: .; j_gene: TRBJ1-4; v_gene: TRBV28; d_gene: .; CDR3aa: CASSFTARNEKLFF; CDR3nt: TGTGCCAGCAGTTTCACTGCCCGTAATGAAAAACTGTTTTTT
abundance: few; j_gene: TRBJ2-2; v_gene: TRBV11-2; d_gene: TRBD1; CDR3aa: CASSLATWSKTGRTGELFF; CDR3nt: TGTGCCAGCAGCTTAGCGACCTGGTCAAAGACAGGGAGAACCGGGGAGCTGTTTTTT
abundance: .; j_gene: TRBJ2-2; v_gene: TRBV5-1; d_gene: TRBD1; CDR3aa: CASSPDTGANTGELFF; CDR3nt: TGCGCCAGCAGCCCAGATACAGGGGCGAACACCGGGGAGCTGTTTTTT
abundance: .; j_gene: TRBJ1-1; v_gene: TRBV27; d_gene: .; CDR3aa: CASSLIRGGLNTEAFF; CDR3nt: TGTGCCAGCAGTTTAATACGGGGAGGCCTGAACACTGAAGCTTTCTTT
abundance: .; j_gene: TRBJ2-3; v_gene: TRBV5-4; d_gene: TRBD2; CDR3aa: CASGGGPSTDTQYF; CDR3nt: TGTGCCAGCGGCGGGGGGCCTAGCACAGATACGCAGTATTTT
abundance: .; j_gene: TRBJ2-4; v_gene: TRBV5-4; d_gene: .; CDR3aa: CASSARSGAKNIQYF; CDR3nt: TGTGCCAGCAGCGCACGATCGGGGGCCAAAAACATTCAGTACTTC
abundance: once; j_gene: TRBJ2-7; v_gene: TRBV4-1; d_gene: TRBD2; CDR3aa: CASSQDSGLAGGPTDF; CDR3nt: TGCGCCAGCAGCCAAGATAGCGGACTAGCGGGGGGGCCGACGGACTTC
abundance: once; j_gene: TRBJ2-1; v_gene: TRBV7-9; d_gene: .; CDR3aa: CASSRTMNEQFF; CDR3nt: TGTGCCAGCAGCAGAACGATGAATGAGCAGTTCTTC
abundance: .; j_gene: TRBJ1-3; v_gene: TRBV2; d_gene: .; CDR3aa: CASSSRQFSGNTIYF; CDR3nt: TGTGCCAGCAGTTCCCGCCAATTCTCTGGAAACACCATATATTTT
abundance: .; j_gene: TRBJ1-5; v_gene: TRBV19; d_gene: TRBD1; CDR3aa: CASSITGVDNQPQHF; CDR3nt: TGTGCCAGTAGTATCACAGGGGTCGATAATCAGCCCCAGCATTTT
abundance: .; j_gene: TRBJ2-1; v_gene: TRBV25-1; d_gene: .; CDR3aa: CASSGGEQFF; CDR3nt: TGTGCCAGCAGTGGGGGGGAGCAGTTCTTC